The 12 T cell receptor beta chains below come from one sample, sequenced in a study of blood T cell repertoires in COVID-19. Profiled with immunoSEQ multiplex PCR; TCRdb holds only in-frame clones, not every one. The table lists roughly 150,000 clones, about 83% of them singletons. Sequencing used peripheral blood. These receptors originate from a woman over 75 with acute or convalescent COVID-19.

This clone was seen a handful of times. The chain links TRBV7-2 to TRBJ2-7, with 11 bases aligning to TRBD1. V gave up 5 bases and J gave up 3 bases; unmatched junction bases: 6. Germline V gives CDR1 SGHTA, CDR2 FQGNSA. CDR3 length equals 15 residues. This CDR3 reads CASSPTGTGGYEQYF. DNA for the CDR3: TGTGCCAGCAGCCCTACCGGGACAGGGGGCTACGAGCAGTACTTC.

The chain joins TRBV27 to TRBJ1-1; unclear D gene. The CDR3 has 13 residues. Germline V gives CDR1 MNHEY, CDR2 SMNVEV (reference sequence). V was trimmed by 2 bases and J by 2 bases, leaving 6 bases between them. DNA of the CDR3: TGTGCCAGCAGTTTACAAAAAAACACTGAAGCTTTCTTT. Encoded protein: CASSLQKNTEAFF.

The chain carries TRBV7-9 and TRBJ1-2; 11 bases are a match to TRBD1. Per germline, CDR1 SEHNR and CDR2 FQNEAQ (reference sequence). The CDR3 is 16 amino acids. With V trimmed by 5 bases and J by 1 base, 6 bases remained unmatched. CDR3 DNA: TGTGCCAGCAGCATAGGGACAGGGGGTATTAACTATGGCTACACCTTC. Protein sequence: CASSIGTGGINYGYTF.

This rearrangement joins TRBV14 to TRBJ1-2; D gene ambiguous. V lost 1 base and J 5 bases, leaving 14 bases between the germline ends. CDR3 length: 15 amino acids. Germline CDR1 SGHDN, CDR2 FVKESK. CDR3 in DNA: TGTGCCAGCAGCCAAGTAGTTGGAGGACGGTATGGCTACACCTTC. It yields the protein CASSQVVGGRYGYTF.

J is TRBJ1-5 and V is TRBV9; D call uncertain. The CDR3 covers 14 residues. Germline assignment: CDR1 SGDLS and CDR2 YYNGEE. V was trimmed by 0 bases and J by 0 bases, leaving 4 bases between them. CDR3 sequence reads: CASSVAGSNQPQHF. In nucleotides, the CDR3 is TGTGCCAGCAGCGTAGCAGGTAGCAATCAGCCCCAGCATTTT.

This clone has just one count. The chain joins TRBV30 to TRBJ2-7, with TRBD1 matching over 7 bases. The CDR3 totals 13 residues. Losses at the gene ends were 3 bases for V and 7 bases for J; bases not matched to a gene: 9. Germline V gene sequence: CDR1 GTSNPN, CDR2 SVGIG (reference sequence). CDR3 sequence reads: CAWRETGTGEQYF. As DNA, the CDR3 is TGTGCCTGGAGGGAGACAGGGACGGGGGAGCAGTACTTC.

The chain recombines TRBV19 with TRBJ1-6; possible D gene TRBD1, 5 bases. The CDR3 is made up of 14 amino acids. Per the germline V gene, CDR1 is LNHDA and CDR2 is SQIVND (reference sequence). V lost 3 bases and J 9 bases, leaving 12 bases between the germline ends. The CDR3 reads CASSMRDGGSPLHF. The CDR3 region has the DNA TGTGCCAGTAGTATGCGGGACGGGGGTTCACCCCTCCACTTT. The full variable domain, rest sourced from reference TRBV19 and TRBJ1-6, is DGGITQSPKYLFRKEGQNVTLSCEQNLNHDAMYWYRQDPGQGLRLIYYSQIVNDFQKGDIAEGYSVSREKKESFPLTVTSAQKNPTAFYLCASSMRDGGSPLHFGNGTRLTVT.

This clone was seen just once. This sequence joins TRBV5-1 and TRBJ2-2, with 7 positions matching TRBD1. The CDR3 contains 17 residues. With V trimmed by 4 bases and J by 1 base, 10 bases remained unmatched. Germline V gene data show CDR1 as SGHRS and CDR2 as YFSETQ. CDR3 bases: TGCGCCAGCAGCCCTGGCCGGGACAGCTGGAACACCGGGGAGCTGTTTTTT. Translating gives CASSPGRDSWNTGELFF.

This sequence joins TRBV19 and TRBJ2-1, with 9 bases that match TRBD1. The CDR3 sequence is 14 residues long. Germline V CDR1 and CDR2: LNHDA, SQIVND (reference sequence). The V gene end was trimmed by 5 bases and the J gene end by 10 bases; junction bases not matched to a gene: 9. CDR3 protein: CASSLLQGAWEQFF. DNA of the CDR3: TGTGCCAGTAGTTTACTACAGGGGGCGTGGGAGCAGTTCTTC.

The rearrangement links TRBV28 to TRBJ1-5, with 9 bases that match TRBD1. The germline gives CDR1 MDHEN, CDR2 SYDVKM. The CDR3 is 15 residues long. V lost 4 bases and J lost 4; bases outside the gene matches: 5. The CDR3 DNA is TGTGCCAGCAGTTCTCGGGACAGGGAAAATCAGCCCCAGCATTTT. This translates into CASSSRDRENQPQHF.

The CDR3 bases are TGTGCCAGTAGTTTAAATTCCAGAGGGGGCTCGGATGAGCAGTTCTTC. The encoded protein is CASSLNSRGGSDEQFF. The gene calls are TRBV19 and TRBJ2-1, with 7 bases that match TRBD1. Looked up from germline, CDR1 is LNHDA and CDR2 is SQIVND (reference sequence). The ends lost 5 bases at V and 8 bases at J; junction bases unmatched: 15. The CDR3 length is 16 residues.

V usage is TRBV9 and J usage is TRBJ2-3, with 9 positions matching TRBD1. With 4 bases clipped from V and 6 bases from J, the junction kept 6 bases outside the gene matches. There are 14 residues in the CDR3. The germline V gene encodes CDR1 SGDLS and CDR2 YYNGEE. Here the CDR3 reads CASSPRTGVDTQYF. The CDR3 DNA is TGTGCCAGCAGCCCTAGGACAGGGGTGGATACGCAGTATTTT.